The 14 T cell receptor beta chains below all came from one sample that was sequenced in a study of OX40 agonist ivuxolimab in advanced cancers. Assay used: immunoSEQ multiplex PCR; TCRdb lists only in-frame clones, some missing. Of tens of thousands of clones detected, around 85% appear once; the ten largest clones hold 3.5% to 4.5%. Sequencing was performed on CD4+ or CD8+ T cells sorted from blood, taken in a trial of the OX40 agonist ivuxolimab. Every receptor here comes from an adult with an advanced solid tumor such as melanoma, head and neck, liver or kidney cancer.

The CDR3 region has the DNA TGTGCCAGCAGTCCAACCCATGACAGGGAGACTGAAGCTTTCTTT. Residues: CASSPTHDRETEAFF. The chain is built from TRBV6-5 and TRBJ1-1; 7 bases are shared with TRBD1. Germline CDR1 reads MNHEY; CDR2 reads SVGAGI. J lost 5 bases, V lost 5 bases, and 11 bases had no gene match. The CDR3 is made up of 15 amino acids.

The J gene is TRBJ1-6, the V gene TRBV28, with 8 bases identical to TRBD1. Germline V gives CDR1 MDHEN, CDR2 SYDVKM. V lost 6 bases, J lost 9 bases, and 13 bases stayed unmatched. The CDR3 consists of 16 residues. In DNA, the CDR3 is TGTGCCAGCAGGCCCAGAGAGACAGGGGCCCTTTCACCCCTCCACTTT. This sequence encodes CASRPRETGALSPLHF.

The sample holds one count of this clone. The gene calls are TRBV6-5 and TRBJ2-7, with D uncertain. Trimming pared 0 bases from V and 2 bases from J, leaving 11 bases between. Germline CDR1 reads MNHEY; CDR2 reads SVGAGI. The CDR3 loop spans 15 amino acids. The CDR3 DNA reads TGTGCCAGCAGTTACTCGGCAACTCATGCCTACGAGCAGTACTTC. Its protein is CASSYSATHAYEQYF.

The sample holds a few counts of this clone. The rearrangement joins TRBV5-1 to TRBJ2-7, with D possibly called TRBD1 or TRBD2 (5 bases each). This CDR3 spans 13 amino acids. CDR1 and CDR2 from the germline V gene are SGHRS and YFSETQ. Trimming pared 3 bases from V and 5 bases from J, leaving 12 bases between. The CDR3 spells CASSSGADHEQYF. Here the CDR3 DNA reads TGCGCCAGCAGCTCCGGGGCCGACCACGAGCAGTACTTC.

The CDR3 DNA sequence: TGCGCCAGCAGCCAAACTAGCGGACCGCCCTACAATGAGCAGTTCTTC. Translated: CASSQTSGPPYNEQFF. V usage is TRBV4-1 and J usage is TRBJ2-1, with 8 bases matching TRBD2. V was pared by 2 bases and J by 2 bases, with 5 bases of the junction left unmatched. Germline V gene sequence: CDR1 MGHRA, CDR2 YSYEKL. This CDR3 comprises 16 residues.

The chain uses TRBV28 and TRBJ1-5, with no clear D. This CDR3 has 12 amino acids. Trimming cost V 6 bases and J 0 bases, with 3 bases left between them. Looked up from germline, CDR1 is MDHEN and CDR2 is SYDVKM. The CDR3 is CASRISNQPQHF. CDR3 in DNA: TGTGCCAGCAGGATTAGCAATCAGCCCCAGCATTTT. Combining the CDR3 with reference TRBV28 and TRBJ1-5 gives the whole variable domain DVKVTQSSRYLVKRTGEKVFLECVQDMDHENMFWYRQDPGLGLRLIYFSYDVKMKEKGDIPEGYSVSREKKERFSLILESASTNQTSMYLCASRISNQPQHFGDGTRLSIL.

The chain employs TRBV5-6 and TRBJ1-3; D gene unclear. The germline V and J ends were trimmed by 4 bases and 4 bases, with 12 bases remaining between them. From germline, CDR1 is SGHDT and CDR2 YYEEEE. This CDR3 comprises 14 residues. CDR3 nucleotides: TGTGCCAGCAGCGGTGGGATTCCAGGAAACACCATATATTTT. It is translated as CASSGGIPGNTIYF.

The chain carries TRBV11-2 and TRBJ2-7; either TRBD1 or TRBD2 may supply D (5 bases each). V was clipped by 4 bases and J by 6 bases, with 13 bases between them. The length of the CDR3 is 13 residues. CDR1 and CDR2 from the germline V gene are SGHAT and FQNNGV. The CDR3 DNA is TGTGCCAGCAGCTCTGGGACCGCTCTCGAGCAGTACTTC. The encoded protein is CASSSGTALEQYF.

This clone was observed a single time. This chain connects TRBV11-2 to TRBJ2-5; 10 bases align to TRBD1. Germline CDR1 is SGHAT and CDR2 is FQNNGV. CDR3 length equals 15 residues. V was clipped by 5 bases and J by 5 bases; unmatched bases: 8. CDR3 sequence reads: CASSHSTGGGETQYF. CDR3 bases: TGTGCCAGCAGCCATTCGACAGGGGGCGGCGAGACCCAGTACTTC.

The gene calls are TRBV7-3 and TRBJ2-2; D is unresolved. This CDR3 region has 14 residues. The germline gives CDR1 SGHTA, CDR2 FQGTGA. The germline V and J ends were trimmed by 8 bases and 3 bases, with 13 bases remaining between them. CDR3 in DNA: TGTGCCAGCTCCCAAGCCTCGGACACCGGGGAGCTGTTTTTT. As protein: CASSQASDTGELFF. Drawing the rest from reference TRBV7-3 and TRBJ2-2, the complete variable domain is GAGVSQTPSNKVTEKGKYVELRCDPISGHTALYWYRQSLGQGPEFLIYFQGTGAADDSGLPNDRFFAVRPEGSVSTLKIQRTERGDSAVYLCASSQASDTGELFFGEGSRLTVL.

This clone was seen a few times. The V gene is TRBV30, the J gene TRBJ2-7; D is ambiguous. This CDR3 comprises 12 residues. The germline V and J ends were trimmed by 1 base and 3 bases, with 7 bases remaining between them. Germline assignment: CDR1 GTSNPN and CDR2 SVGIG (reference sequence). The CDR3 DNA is TGTGCCTGGAGTGAAACCAGCTACGAGCAGTACTTC. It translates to CAWSETSYEQYF.

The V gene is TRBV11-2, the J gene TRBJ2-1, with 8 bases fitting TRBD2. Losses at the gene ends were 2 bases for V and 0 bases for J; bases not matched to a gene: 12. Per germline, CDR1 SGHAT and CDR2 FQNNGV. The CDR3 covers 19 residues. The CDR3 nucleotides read TGTGCCAGCAGCTTATATTTCGGGTCACTAGCGGCCTCCTACAATGAGCAGTTCTTC. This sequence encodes CASSLYFGSLAASYNEQFF.

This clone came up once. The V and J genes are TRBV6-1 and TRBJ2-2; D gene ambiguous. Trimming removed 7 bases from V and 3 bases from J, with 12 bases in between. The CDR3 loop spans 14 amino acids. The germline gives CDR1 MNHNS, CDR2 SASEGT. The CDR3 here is CASKGGVYTGELFF. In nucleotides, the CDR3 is TGTGCCAGCAAGGGCGGCGTCTACACCGGGGAGCTGTTTTTT.

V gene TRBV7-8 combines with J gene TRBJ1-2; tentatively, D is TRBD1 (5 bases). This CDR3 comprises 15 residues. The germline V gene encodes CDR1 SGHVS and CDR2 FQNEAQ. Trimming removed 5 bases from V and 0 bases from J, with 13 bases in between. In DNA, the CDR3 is TGTGCCAGCAGCCTAGGGGTTGAAGCTAACTATGGCTACACCTTC. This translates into CASSLGVEANYGYTF.